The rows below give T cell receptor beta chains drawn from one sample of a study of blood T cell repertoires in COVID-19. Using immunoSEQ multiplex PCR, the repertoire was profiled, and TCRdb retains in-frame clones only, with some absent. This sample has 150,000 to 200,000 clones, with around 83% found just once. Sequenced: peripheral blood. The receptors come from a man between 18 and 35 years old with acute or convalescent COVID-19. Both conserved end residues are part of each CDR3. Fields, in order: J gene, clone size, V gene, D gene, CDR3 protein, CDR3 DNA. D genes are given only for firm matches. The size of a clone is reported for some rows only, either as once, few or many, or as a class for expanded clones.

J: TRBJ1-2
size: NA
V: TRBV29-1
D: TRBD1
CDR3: CSVDGTGGNGYTF
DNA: TGCAGCGTGGATGGGACAGGGGGGAATGGCTACACCTTC

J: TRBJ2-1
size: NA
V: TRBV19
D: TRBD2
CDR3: CASSIGAGGRNEQFF
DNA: TGTGCCAGTAGTATCGGGGCGGGGGGTCGGAATGAGCAGTTCTTC

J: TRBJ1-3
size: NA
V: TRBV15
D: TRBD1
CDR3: CATSRTIGTETGNTIYF
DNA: TGTGCCACCAGCAGAACAATTGGGACAGAGACTGGAAACACCATATATTTT

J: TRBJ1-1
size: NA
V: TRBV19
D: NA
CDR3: CASRGRENTEAFF
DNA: TGTGCCAGTAGGGGCCGGGAGAACACTGAAGCTTTCTTT

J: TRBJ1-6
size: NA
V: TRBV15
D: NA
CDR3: CATSSDSSYNSPLHF
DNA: TGTGCCACCAGCAGTGACAGCTCCTATAATTCACCCCTCCACTTT

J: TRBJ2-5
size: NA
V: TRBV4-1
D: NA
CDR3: CASSLASQETQYF
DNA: TGCGCCAGCAGCTTGGCCAGCCAAGAGACCCAGTACTTC

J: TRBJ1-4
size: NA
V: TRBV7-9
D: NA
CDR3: CASSVQTTNEKLFF
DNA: TGTGCCAGCAGCGTTCAAACAACTAATGAAAAACTGTTTTTT

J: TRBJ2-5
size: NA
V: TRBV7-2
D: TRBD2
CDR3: CASSSDGTSGWETQYF
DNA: TGTGCCAGCAGCTCAGATGGGACTAGCGGGTGGGAGACCCAGTACTTC

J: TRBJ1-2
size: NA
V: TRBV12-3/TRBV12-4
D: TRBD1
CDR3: CASRIRDSHGYTF
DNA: TGTGCCAGCAGAATCCGGGACAGCCATGGCTACACCTTC

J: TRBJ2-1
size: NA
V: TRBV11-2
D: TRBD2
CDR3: CASSLVSGGPPDEQFF
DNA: TGTGCCAGCAGCTTAGTATCGGGGGGGCCTCCGGATGAGCAGTTCTTC

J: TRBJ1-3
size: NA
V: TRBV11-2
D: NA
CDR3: CASSPPGAGNTIYF
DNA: TGTGCCAGCAGCCCCCCGGGAGCTGGAAACACCATATATTTT

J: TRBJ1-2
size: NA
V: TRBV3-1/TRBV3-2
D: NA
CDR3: CASSQQGRYGYTF
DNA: TGTGCCAGCAGCCAACAGGGTAGGTACGGCTACACCTTC

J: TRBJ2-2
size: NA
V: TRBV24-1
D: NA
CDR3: CATTGTRTGELFF
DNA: TGTGCCACCACCGGGACACGCACCGGGGAGCTGTTTTTT

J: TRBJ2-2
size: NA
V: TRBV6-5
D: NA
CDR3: CASSQALLTGELFF
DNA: TGTGCCAGCAGCCAAGCCTTGTTGACCGGGGAGCTGTTTTTT

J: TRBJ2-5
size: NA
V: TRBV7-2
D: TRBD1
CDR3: CASSRGTGGETQYF
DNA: TGTGCCAGCAGCCGGGGGACAGGTGGGGAGACCCAGTACTTC

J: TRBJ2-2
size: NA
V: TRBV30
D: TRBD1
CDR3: CAWSRDRAGELFF
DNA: TGTGCCTGGAGTCGGGACAGGGCCGGGGAGCTGTTTTTT

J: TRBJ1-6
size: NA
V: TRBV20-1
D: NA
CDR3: CSASRGRVNSPLHF
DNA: TGCAGTGCTAGTAGGGGTAGGGTAAATTCACCCCTCCACTTT

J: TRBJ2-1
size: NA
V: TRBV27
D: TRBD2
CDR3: CASSSSAGVSYNEQFF
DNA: TGTGCCAGCAGTTCCTCAGCGGGGGTTTCCTACAATGAGCAGTTCTTC

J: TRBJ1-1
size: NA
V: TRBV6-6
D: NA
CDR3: CASCGSPVEAFF
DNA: TGTGCCAGCTGCGGCAGCCCTGTGGAAGCTTTCTTT

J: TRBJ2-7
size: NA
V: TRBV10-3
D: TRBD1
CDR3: CAISESGTGGYEQYF
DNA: TGTGCCATCAGTGAGTCGGGGACAGGGGGTTACGAGCAGTACTTC

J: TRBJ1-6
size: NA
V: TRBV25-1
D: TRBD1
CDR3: CASSERGRGNSPLHF
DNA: TGTGCCAGCAGTGAGAGGGGGCGCGGTAATTCACCCCTCCACTTT

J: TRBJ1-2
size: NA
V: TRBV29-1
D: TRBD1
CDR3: CSAEGQGDGYTF
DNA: TGCAGCGCTGAGGGACAGGGGGATGGCTACACCTTC

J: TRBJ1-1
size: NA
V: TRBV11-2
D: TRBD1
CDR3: CASSRIPGQGSGMNTEAFF
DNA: TGTGCCAGCAGCCGAATACCGGGACAGGGGAGTGGAATGAACACTGAAGCTTTCTTT

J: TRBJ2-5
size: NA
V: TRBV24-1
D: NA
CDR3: CATSDLGRDQETQYF
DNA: TGTGCCACCAGTGATTTGGGCAGGGACCAAGAGACCCAGTACTTC

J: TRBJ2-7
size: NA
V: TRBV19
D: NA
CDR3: CASRRGPSYEQYF
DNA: TGTGCCAGCCGTAGAGGGCCGTCCTACGAGCAGTACTTC

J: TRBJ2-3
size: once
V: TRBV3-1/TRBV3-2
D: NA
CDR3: CASSHLRTDTQYF
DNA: TGTGCCAGCAGCCACCTCCGCACAGATACGCAGTATTTT

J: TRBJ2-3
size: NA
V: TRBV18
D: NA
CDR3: CASSPVANTDTQYF
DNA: TGTGCCAGCTCACCAGTGGCCAACACAGATACGCAGTATTTT

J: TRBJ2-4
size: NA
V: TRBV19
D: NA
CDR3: CASSPYGPAKNIQYF
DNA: TGTGCCAGTAGTCCATATGGCCCTGCCAAAAACATTCAGTACTTC

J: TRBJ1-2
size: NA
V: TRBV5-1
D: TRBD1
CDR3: CASSLEATGDGYTF
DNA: TGCGCCAGCAGCTTGGAGGCTACAGGGGATGGCTACACCTTC

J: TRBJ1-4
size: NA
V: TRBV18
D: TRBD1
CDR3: CASSSRDSTATNEKLFF
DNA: TGTGCCAGCTCATCCCGGGACAGTACTGCAACTAATGAAAAACTGTTTTTT

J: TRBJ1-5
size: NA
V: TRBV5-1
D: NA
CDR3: CASRKTGDSNQPQHF
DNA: TGCGCCAGCAGAAAGACAGGAGATAGCAATCAGCCCCAGCATTTT

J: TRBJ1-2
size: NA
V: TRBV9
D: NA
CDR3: CASSVEGRNYGYTF
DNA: TGTGCCAGCAGCGTAGAGGGGCGTAACTATGGCTACACCTTC

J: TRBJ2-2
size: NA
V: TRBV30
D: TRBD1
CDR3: CASTGGHGELFF
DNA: TGTGCCTCAACAGGGGGCCACGGGGAGCTGTTTTTT

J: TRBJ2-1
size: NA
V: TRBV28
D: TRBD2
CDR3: CASSLLAGGSYEQFF
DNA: TGTGCCAGCAGTCTTCTAGCGGGGGGGTCCTATGAGCAGTTCTTC

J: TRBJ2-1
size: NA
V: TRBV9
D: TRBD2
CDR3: CASSALLAGGYNEQFF
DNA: TGTGCCAGCAGCGCCCTTTTAGCGGGGGGATACAATGAGCAGTTCTTC

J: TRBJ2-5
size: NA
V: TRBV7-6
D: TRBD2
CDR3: CASNIHPGGGETQYF
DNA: TGTGCCAGCAACATTCATCCGGGGGGGGGAGAGACCCAGTACTTC

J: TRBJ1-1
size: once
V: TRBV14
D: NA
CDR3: CASSQAAGPEAFF
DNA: TGTGCCAGCAGCCAAGCCGCAGGGCCTGAAGCTTTCTTT

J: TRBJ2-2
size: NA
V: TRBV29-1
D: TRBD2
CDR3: CSVAHRRGGVGELFF
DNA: TGCAGCGTGGCCCATAGGCGGGGGGGCGTCGGGGAGCTGTTTTTT

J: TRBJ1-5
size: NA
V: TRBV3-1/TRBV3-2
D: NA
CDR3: CASSQAGANQPQHF
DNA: TGTGCCAGCAGCCAAGCAGGGGCCAATCAGCCCCAGCATTTT

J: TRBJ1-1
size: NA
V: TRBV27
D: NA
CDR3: CASSFEQNTEAFF
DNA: TGTGCCAGCAGTTTTGAACAGAACACTGAAGCTTTCTTT

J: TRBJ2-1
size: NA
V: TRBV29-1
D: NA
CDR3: CSVPTGNEQFF
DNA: TGCAGCGTTCCGACGGGGAATGAGCAGTTCTTC

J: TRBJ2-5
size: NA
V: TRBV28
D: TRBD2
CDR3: CASSRSGAVQETQYF
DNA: TGTGCCAGCAGTCGAAGCGGGGCAGTCCAAGAGACCCAGTACTTC

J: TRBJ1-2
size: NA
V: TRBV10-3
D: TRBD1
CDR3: CAISESLGQGFYGYTF
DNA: TGTGCCATCAGTGAGTCTTTGGGACAGGGTTTCTATGGCTACACCTTC

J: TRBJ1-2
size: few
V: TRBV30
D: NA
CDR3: CAWRAAYLTYGYTF
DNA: TGTGCCTGGAGAGCGGCTTACCTCACCTATGGCTACACCTTC

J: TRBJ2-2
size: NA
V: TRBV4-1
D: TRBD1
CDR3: CASSQGRGTGELFF
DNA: TGCGCCAGCAGCCAAGGCAGGGGGACCGGGGAGCTGTTTTTT

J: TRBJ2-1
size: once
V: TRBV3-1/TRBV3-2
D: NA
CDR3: CASSQFGEQFF
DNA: TGTGCCAGCAGCCAATTCGGGGAGCAGTTCTTC

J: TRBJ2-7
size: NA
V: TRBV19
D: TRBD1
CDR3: CASSSVGQGPHYEQYF
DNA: TGTGCCAGTAGTTCAGTTGGACAGGGACCCCACTACGAGCAGTACTTC

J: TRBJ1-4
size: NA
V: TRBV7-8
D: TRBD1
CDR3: CASSPGQSNEKLFF
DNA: TGTGCCAGCAGCCCGGGACAGTCTAATGAAAAACTGTTTTTT

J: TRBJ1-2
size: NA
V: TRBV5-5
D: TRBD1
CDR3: CASRSGTGAGYGYTF
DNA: TGTGCCAGCAGGTCAGGGACAGGGGCTGGCTATGGCTACACCTTC

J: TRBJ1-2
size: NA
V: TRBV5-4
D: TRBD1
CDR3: CASSRGTAQANYGYTF
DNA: TGTGCCAGCAGCAGAGGGACAGCCCAAGCTAACTATGGCTACACCTTC

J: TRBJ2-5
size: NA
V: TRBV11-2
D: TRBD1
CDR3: CASSEGDRGGETQYF
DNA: TGTGCCAGCAGCGAAGGGGACAGGGGTGGGGAGACCCAGTACTTC

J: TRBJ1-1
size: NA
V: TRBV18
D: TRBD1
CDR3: CASSGAGGTEAFF
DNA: TGTGCCAGCTCGGGGGCAGGGGGCACTGAAGCTTTCTTT

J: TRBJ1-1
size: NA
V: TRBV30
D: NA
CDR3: CAGKQGPNTEAFF
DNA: TGTGCCGGCAAACAGGGACCGAACACTGAAGCTTTCTTT